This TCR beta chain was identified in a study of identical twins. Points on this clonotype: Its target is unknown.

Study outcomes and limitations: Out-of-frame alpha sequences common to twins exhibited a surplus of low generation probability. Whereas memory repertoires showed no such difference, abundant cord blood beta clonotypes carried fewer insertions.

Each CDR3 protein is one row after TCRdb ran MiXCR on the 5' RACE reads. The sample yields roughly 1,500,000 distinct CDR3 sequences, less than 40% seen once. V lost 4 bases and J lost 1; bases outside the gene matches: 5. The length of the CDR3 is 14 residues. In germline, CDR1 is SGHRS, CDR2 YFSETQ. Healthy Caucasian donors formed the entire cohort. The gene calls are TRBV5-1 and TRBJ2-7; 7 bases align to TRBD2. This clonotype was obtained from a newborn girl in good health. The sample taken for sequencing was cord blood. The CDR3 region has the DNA TGCGCCAGCAGCGACCGGGACTATTCCTACGAGCAGTACTTC. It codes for CASSDRDYSYEQYF.